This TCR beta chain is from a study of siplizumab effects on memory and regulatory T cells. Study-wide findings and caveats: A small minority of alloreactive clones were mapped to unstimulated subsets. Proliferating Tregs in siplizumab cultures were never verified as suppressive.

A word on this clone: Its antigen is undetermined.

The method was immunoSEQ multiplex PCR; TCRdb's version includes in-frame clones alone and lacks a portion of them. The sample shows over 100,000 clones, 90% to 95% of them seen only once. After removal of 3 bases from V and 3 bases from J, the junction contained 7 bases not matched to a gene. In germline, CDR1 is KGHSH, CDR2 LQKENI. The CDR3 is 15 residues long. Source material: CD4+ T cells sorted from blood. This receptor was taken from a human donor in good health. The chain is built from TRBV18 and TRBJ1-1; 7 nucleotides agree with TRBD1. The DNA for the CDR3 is TGTGCCAGCTCACCCCTCGACAGGGTCCACACTGAAGCTTTCTTT. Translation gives CASSPLDRVHTEAFF.